Sequencing of this T cell receptor beta chain was carried out in a study of shared clonotypes between healthy human individuals (dated by TCRdb to 2018 to 2020). Regarding the research as a whole: Three men and a couple of women, aged 18 to 49 years, made up the cohort. To estimate repertoire size and how much clonotypes are shared between individuals, the study performed deep sequencing of blood TCR repertoires from roughly five healthy adults. To increase sequencing depth and limit assay-specific biases, TCR repertoire library preparation and sequencing were carried out by different laboratories using diverse techniques. Between about 0.85 and 9.5 billion PBMCs per donor were obtained by leukapheresis. For each donor, CD4 naive and CD4 memory were each run on three plates, CD8 naive on two plates, and CD8 memory on one plate. What the authors observed across the whole study: Pairwise subsampling indicated that sequencing depth was expected to affect the degree of clonotype sharing among donors. When several donors were compared, the shared fraction of clonotypes was 5% to 6.5% for naive CD4, around 3.6% for naive CD8, 2.3% for memory CD4, and less than 0.5% for memory CD8. Only blood was sampled, and tissue TCR repertoires likely differ from those in blood. Incomplete sequencing was indicated by rarefaction of sorted-subset datasets, despite the large sequencing depth. Higher generation probabilities were observed for clonotypes shared by all four sorted-subset donors than for non-shared clonotypes. Because the study included a small number of donors, the genetic and exposure-history diversity represented was limited. Larger estimated clonotype richness was generally found for naive subsets than for memory subsets.

Comments on this clone: This receptor's antigen is unknown. Base qualities are not recorded, but no much larger clone differs from it by a single base.

CDR1 and CDR2, looked up from the germline V gene (reference sequence), are SEHNR and FQNEAQ. The germline ends are 9 bases apart after V is trimmed by 1 base and J by 5 bases. The cysteine opens and the phenylalanine closes a CDR3 of 13 amino acids. The DNA shown is the 39-base CDR3, in frame from base 1. CD8 naive samples consisted of CD45RO-negative cells that were positively selected for CCR7, yielding a CD45RA+CCR7+ population without TemRA cells. Donors were healthy HIV-negative adults with no recently reported acute infections or vaccinations. All donors were Caucasian adults living in Nashville, Tennessee, USA. After blood collection by leukapheresis, PBMCs were isolated using Ficoll-Histopaque density gradient centrifugation and then cryopreserved in the vapor phase of liquid nitrogen. Purity and quantity of every magnetically sorted T cell population were checked by analytical flow cytometry. Genomic DNA was isolated from each sorted fraction and quantified by UV absorbance on a Nanodrop 2000c.

Using the deep immunoSEQ assay, TCR CDR3 regions were amplified from genomic DNA by multiplex PCR. Extracted genomic DNA from each cell subset was distributed evenly across all wells of several immunoSEQ 96-well plates, and each plate was treated as a replicate. For sorted subsets, about 200 ng genomic DNA, equal to 30,000 or so T cell genomes, was loaded into each replicate PCR. Purified libraries were measured with a Qubit 3.0 fluorometer, size-checked on a Bioanalyzer 2100, and measured again with the KAPA Library Quantification kit. Each immunoSEQ 96-well plate was sequenced on its own single-read 150-cycle Illumina NextSeq 550 flow cell. As for the authors' bioinformatics: Because the immunoSEQ output included only junctional sequences and no quality scores, the filtering could not be the same as the filtering used for full-length reads. To assign V/J genes and CDR3, sequences were annotated against IMGT germline references using PyIR, a Python wrapper for IgBLAST v1.9. Reads were filtered out if the reads had weak V/J assignments (E-value above 1e-6), no CDR3, stop codons, out-of-frame junctions, or ambiguous translated residues. V3J clonotypes were defined by identical inferred V gene, J gene, and CDR3 amino acid sequence. The percentage overlap between two repertoires was calculated by dividing the number of shared unique clonotypes by the size of the smaller repertoire. Repertoire richness was assessed with RTK rarefaction, the Chao1 estimator, and Recon v2.1 estimates of unobserved clonotypes. OLGA was used to compute generation probabilities for all TCRbeta clonotypes that the gDNA method yielded from a handful of donors. TCRdb stores this immuneACCESS table with in-frame sequences only. Part of the clones is absent; in the studies checked, under half of the shortfall reflects unresolved V genes, and no reason is known for the rest. The D gene and trimming were derived from the DNA, and the V and J assignments and clone size from that table. The sample has about 870,000 clones on record, more than 85% of them singletons. The top ten hold approximately 25% of the sample.

The receptor was derived from a man aged 25 to 40 in good health. The chain employs TRBV7-9 and TRBJ2-7, and TRBD2 may be the D gene, going by 5 matching bases. The sample was naive CD8+ T cells sorted from blood. Reading the label with the study, this specimen's cell subset or site is: CD45RA+CCR7+. The DNA reads as follows: TGTGCCAGCAGCTTAGTCCTAGCCCACGAGCAGTACTTC. This yields the protein CASSLVLAHEQYF.